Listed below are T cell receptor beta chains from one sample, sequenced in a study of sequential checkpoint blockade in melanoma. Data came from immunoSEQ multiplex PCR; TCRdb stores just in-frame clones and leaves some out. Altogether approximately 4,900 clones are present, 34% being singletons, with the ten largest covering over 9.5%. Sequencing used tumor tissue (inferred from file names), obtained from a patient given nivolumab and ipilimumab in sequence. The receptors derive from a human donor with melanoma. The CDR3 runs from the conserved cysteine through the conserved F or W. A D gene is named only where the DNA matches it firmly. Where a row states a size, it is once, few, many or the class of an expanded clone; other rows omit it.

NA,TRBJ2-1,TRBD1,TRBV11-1,TGTGCCAGCAGTTTAATACCTCAACAGGGGACCTACAATGAGCAGTTCTTC,CASSLIPQQGTYNEQFF
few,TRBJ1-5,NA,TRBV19,TGTGCCAGTAGTATTCACAGGGAAGTGAATCAGCCCCAGCATTTT,CASSIHREVNQPQHF
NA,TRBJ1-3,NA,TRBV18,TGTGCCAGCTCACCAACTAACTCAGGGGTCTCTGGAAACACCATATATTTT,CASSPTNSGVSGNTIYF
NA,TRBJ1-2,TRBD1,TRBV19,TGTGCCAGTAGTCCACAGGGGCGCTATGGCTACACCTTC,CASSPQGRYGYTF
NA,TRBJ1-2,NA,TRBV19,TGTGCCAGTAGTATCCCCACACACGACTATGGCTACACCTTC,CASSIPTHDYGYTF
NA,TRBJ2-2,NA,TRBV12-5,TGTGCTAGTGTACCAGGGAACACCGGGGAGCTGTTTTTT,CASVPGNTGELFF
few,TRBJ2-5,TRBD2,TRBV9,TGTGCCAGCAGCCTCGGACTAGGAGAGACCCAGTACTTC,CASSLGLGETQYF
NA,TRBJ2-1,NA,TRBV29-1,TGCAGCGTAGGGACACCACCGGGGGCGAGGAATGAGCAGTTCTTC,CSVGTPPGARNEQFF
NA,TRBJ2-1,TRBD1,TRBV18,TGTGCCAGCTCACCACCGGGACAGGGGGCAGTTGAGCAGTTCTTC,CASSPPGQGAVEQFF
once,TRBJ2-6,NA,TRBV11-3,TGTGCCAGCAGCTTTGATTTGAACAACCCATCTGGGGCCAACGTCCTGACTTTC,CASSFDLNNPSGANVLTF
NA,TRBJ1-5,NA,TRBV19,TGTGCCAGTAGTATCTTACAGGCCCGCGATCAGCCCCAGCATTTT,CASSILQARDQPQHF
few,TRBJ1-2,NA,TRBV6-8,TGTGCCAGCAGTTACCGTGTAGGCCCTGACGGCTACACCTTC,CASSYRVGPDGYTF
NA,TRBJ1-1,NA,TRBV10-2,TGCGCCTCTAAGGGGGTGATGATGAACACTGAAGCTTTCTTT,CASKGVMMNTEAFF
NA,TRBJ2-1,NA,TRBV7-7,TGTGCCAGCAGCCTTACACAGGGATCTGAAGAGCAGTTCTTC,CASSLTQGSEEQFF
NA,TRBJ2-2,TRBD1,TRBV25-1,TGTGCCGGGCGGACAGGGGATTTCGGGGAGCTGTTTTTT,CAGRTGDFGELFF
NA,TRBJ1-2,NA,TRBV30,TGTGCCTGGAGTGTAGGGGGAGGGAGCGGCTACACCTTC,CAWSVGGGSGYTF
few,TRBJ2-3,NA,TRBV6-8,TGTGCCAGCAGTGGGGTAAGGAGCACAGATACGCAGTATTTT,CASSGVRSTDTQYF
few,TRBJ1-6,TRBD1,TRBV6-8,TGTGCCAGCAGTTACCCGGGACAGGGGAACAATTCACCCCTCCACTTT,CASSYPGQGNNSPLHF
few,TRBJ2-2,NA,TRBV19,TGTGCCAGTAGTATAGCGGAGGGGATCGGGGAGCTGTTTTTT,CASSIAEGIGELFF
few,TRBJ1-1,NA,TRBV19,TGTGCCAGTAGGTTGAACACTGAAGCTTTCTTT,CASRLNTEAFF
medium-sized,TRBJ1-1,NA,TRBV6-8,TGTGCCAGCAGCCCCCTAGGGGGGGCGGTCACTGAAGCTTTCTTT,CASSPLGGAVTEAFF
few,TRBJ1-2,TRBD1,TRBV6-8,TGTGCCAGCAGATTCCGGGACAGGGGGAGCTATGGCTACACCTTC,CASRFRDRGSYGYTF
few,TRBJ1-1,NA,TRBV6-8,TGTGCCAGCAGATCCGGGGTAACTGAAGCTTTCTTT,CASRSGVTEAFF
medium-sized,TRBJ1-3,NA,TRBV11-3,TGTGCCAGCAGCACGCAGGGGAACTCTGGAAACACCATATATTTT,CASSTQGNSGNTIYF
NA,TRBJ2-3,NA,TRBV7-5,TGTGCCAGCAGCTACCGGGGGCTAAGCACAGATACGCAGTATTTT,CASSYRGLSTDTQYF
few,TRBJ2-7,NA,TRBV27,TGTGCCAGCAGCGCAAAAGCAGGATTTTACGAGCAGTACTTC,CASSAKAGFYEQYF
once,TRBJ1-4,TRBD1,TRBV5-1,TGCGCCAGCAGCCCGGGACAGGGAAGTGAAAAACTGTTTTTT,CASSPGQGSEKLFF
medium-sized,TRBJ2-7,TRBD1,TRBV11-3,TGTGCCAGCAGCTCACGGACAGGGCCCTACGAGCAGTACTTC,CASSSRTGPYEQYF
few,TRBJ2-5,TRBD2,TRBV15,TGTGCCACCAGCAGACGGACTAGCGGCCAAGAGACCCAGTACTTC,CATSRRTSGQETQYF
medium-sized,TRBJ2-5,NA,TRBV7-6,TGTGCCAGCAGCCCAGTCTCAGGGGAAGAGACCCAGTACTTC,CASSPVSGEETQYF
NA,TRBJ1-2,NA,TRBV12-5,TGTGCTAGTGGTTTGGGCCCTAGGGGTGAATATGGCTACACCTTC,CASGLGPRGEYGYTF
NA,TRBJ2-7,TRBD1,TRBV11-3,TGTGCCAGCAGCTACGAGGTGAGGGACAGGGCCTACGAGCAGTACTTC,CASSYEVRDRAYEQYF
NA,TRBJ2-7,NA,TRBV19,TGTGCCAGTAGTATAGCGGGGGGCCCATACGAGCAGTACTTC,CASSIAGGPYEQYF
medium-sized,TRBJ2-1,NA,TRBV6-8,TGTGCCAGCAGTTACTGGGCCACCGGGTCTGAGCAGTTCTTC,CASSYWATGSEQFF
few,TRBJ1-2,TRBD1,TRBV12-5,TGTGCCAGCGGACAGGGAAACTATGGCTACACCTTC,CASGQGNYGYTF
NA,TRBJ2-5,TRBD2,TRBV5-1,TGCGCCAGCAGCTCCGGGACTAGCGGGGGAGAGACCCAGTACTTC,CASSSGTSGGETQYF
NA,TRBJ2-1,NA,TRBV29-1,TGCAGCGTTGTATCGATTTACAATGAGCAGTTCTTC,CSVVSIYNEQFF
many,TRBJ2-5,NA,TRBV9,TGTGCCAGCAGCTACCTGGACAACCAAGAGACCCAGTACTTC,CASSYLDNQETQYF
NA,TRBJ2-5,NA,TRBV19,TGTGCCAGCGCTCCGCGGGACAGCGCCCAAGAGACCCAGTACTTC,CASAPRDSAQETQYF
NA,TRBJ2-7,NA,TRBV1,TGCGCCAGCAGCCAAGATGGGACGGCGAGCTCCTACGAGCAGTACTTC,CASSQDGTASSYEQYF
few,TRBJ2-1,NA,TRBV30,TGTGCCTGGAGTGGTCTGGGCGCATACAATGAGCAGTTCTTC,CAWSGLGAYNEQFF